This T cell receptor beta chain was sequenced for a study of blood T cell repertoires in COVID-19. Turning to the study itself: Donors in the United States, Italy and Spain gave samples during acute or convalescent COVID-19. Sources were T cells, B-cell-depleted T cells, or PBMCs; the material itself was cDNA or gDNA.

The CDR3 is made up of 17 amino acids. Looked up from germline, CDR1 is SGHNT and CDR2 is YYREEE (reference sequence). V lost 4 bases, J lost 0 bases, and 5 bases stayed unmatched. Original methodology: How many nucleated cells were present was estimated from reference gene primer amplification. Clones were read by immunoSEQ multiplex PCR, and TCRdb kept only the in-frame ones, dropping some. V, J and clone size are those of that table, while D and trimming were read from the DNA. The profile shows about 210,000 clones, 92% of them singletons. The J gene is TRBJ2-6, the V gene TRBV5-4; 9 nucleotides match TRBD2. Sequenced input: peripheral blood. The TCR sequence derives from a man aged 30 to 39 with acute or convalescent COVID-19. CDR3 coding DNA: TGTGCCAGCAGCCAACTAGCGGGTGGCTCTGGGGCCAACGTCCTGACTTTC. Protein: CASSQLAGGSGANVLTF. Full variable domain (outside the CDR3, taken from reference TRBV5-4 and TRBJ2-6): ETGVTQSPTHLIKTRGQQVTLRCSSQSGHNTVSWYQQALGQGPQFIFQYYREEENGRGNFPPRFSGLQFPNYSSELNVNALELDDSALYLCASSQLAGGSGANVLTFGAGSRLTVL.